This TCR beta chain was sequenced during a study of CD8 T cells in Susac syndrome. The germline V gene has CDR1 MNHNS and CDR2 SASEGT. Trimming cost V 7 bases and J 2 bases, with 12 bases left between them. This CDR3 comprises 13 residues. The TEMRA cells underwent FACS enrichment, while the CD8+ and CD4+ T cells underwent negative isolation. Random hexamers were used to reverse transcribe about 0.45 to 1 ug of RNA. TCRdb re-called the immunoSEQ multiplex PCR reads with MiXCR, one entry per CDR3 protein. The sample yields 250,000 to 300,000 distinct CDR3 sequences, roughly 81% seen once. The chain has TRBV6-1 and TRBJ2-7; D call uncertain. This TCR came from a human donor with multiple sclerosis. The sequenced material came from CD8+ T cells from PBMCs. The CDR3 DNA follows: TGTGCCAGCACCAACGACATAGCCTACGAGCAGTACTTC. Translated, it gives CASTNDIAYEQYF.